Listed here are 20 T cell receptor beta chains from one sample, sequenced in a study of T cell responses to AZD1222 COVID-19 vaccine. Clones were sequenced by immunoSEQ multiplex PCR, and TCRdb holds only the in-frame ones, with some missing. The sample holds about 180,000 clones, around 89% seen once. The material sequenced was peripheral blood, taken 28 days after the second AZD1222 dose. The source of these receptors is an adult who received the AZD1222 COVID-19 vaccine.

V usage is TRBV7-8 and J usage is TRBJ1-2; a possible D gene is TRBD1 (6 bases). Trimming took 5 bases from V and 3 from J, leaving 16 bases between them. There are 15 residues in the CDR3. CDR1 is SGHVS and CDR2 is FQNEAQ in the germline V gene. Here the CDR3 DNA reads TGTGCCAGCAGCCTAAGCGGGGGGCGCGACTATGGCTACACCTTC. Translation: CASSLSGGRDYGYTF. Together with reference TRBV7-8 and TRBJ1-2, the CDR3 gives the full variable domain: GAGVSQSPRYKVAKRGQDVALRCDPISGHVSLFWYQQALGQGPEFLTYFQNEAQLDKSGLPSDRFFAERPEGSVSTLKIQRTQQEDSAVYLCASSLSGGRDYGYTFGSGTRLTVV.

V usage is TRBV5-4 and J usage is TRBJ2-1; possibly TRBD1 or TRBD2 for D (5 bases each). Germline lookup yields CDR1 SGHNT and CDR2 YYREEE (reference sequence). Trimming pared 6 bases from V and 8 bases from J, leaving 21 bases between. This CDR3 is built from 15 residues. The CDR3: CASTTWGSGGDEQFF. Written as DNA, the CDR3 is TGTGCCAGCACCACCTGGGGCAGCGGCGGCGATGAGCAGTTCTTC.

The J gene is TRBJ1-1, the V gene TRBV11-2; TRBD1 agrees at 7 bases. The germline CDR1 and CDR2 sequences are SGHAT and FQNNGV. The CDR3 is 12 residues long. The V segment lost 6 bases and the J segment 8 bases; nucleotides outside the gene matches: 6. CDR3 region: CASSLQGREAFF. CDR3 nucleotides: TGTGCCAGCAGTCTACAGGGGAGGGAAGCTTTCTTT.

V usage is TRBV7-9 and J usage is TRBJ2-7; the match to TRBD1 covers 7 bases. V was pared by 5 bases and J by 4 bases, with 8 bases of the junction left unmatched. The germline V gene has CDR1 SEHNR and CDR2 FQNEAQ (reference sequence). The CDR3 consists of 14 residues. The CDR3 nucleotides read TGTGCCAGCAGCCGCGCCGGGACAGCTTACGAGCAGTACTTC. Encoded protein: CASSRAGTAYEQYF.

The chain carries TRBV19 and TRBJ2-7; D unresolved. Looked up from germline, CDR1 is LNHDA and CDR2 is SQIVND (reference sequence). CDR3 length: 13 residues. V dropped 3 bases and J dropped 3 bases, with 9 bases sitting between them. The CDR3 region is CASSIWTNYEQYF. The DNA for the CDR3 is TGTGCCAGTAGTATCTGGACGAACTACGAGCAGTACTTC.

The rearrangement uses TRBV4-3 and TRBJ1-6; a possible D gene is TRBD1 (5 bases). Trimming took off 1 base at V and 10 bases at J, with 17 bases between the two ends. The CDR3 is made up of 16 amino acids. Germline V gene data show CDR1 as LGHNA and CDR2 as YSLEER. The CDR3 here is CASSQGESWDVSPLHF. The CDR3 nucleotides are TGCGCCAGCAGCCAAGGGGAGTCTTGGGACGTGTCACCCCTCCACTTT.

The chain couples TRBV11-3 to TRBJ1-1; TRBD1 aligns across 10 bases. Looked up from germline, CDR1 is SGHNT and CDR2 is YENEEA. The CDR3 loop spans 14 amino acids. V trimming: 5 bases; J trimming: 7 bases; junction bases outside the gene matches: 7. The CDR3 sequence is CASSARQGADEAFF. The CDR3 coding sequence is TGTGCCAGCAGCGCGAGACAGGGGGCAGATGAAGCTTTCTTT. The entire variable domain, with the rest obtained from reference TRBV11-3 and TRBJ1-1, is as follows: EAGVVQSPRYKIIEKKQPVAFWCNPISGHNTLYWYLQNLGQGPELLIRYENEEAVDDSQLPKDRFSAERLKGVDSTLKIQPAELGDSAVYLCASSARQGADEAFFGQGTRLTVV.

The chain has TRBV3-1 (or the pseudogene TRBV3-2) and TRBJ2-7, with 7 positions matching TRBD1. Germline lookup yields CDR1 LGHDT and CDR2 YNNKEL (reference sequence). The V segment lost 6 bases and the J segment 3 bases; nucleotides outside the gene matches: 8. The CDR3 length is 14 residues. CDR3 coding DNA: TGTGCCAGCAGTGCGGACAGGTCTCTCTACGAGCAGTACTTC. Translating it yields CASSADRSLYEQYF.

The CDR3 is CAISESSTSYEQYF. In nucleotides, the CDR3 is TGTGCCATCAGTGAGTCTTCCACTTCCTACGAGCAGTACTTC. The V call is TRBV10-3, the J call TRBJ2-7; D remains ambiguous. The length of the CDR3 is 14 residues. CDR1 ENHRY and CDR2 SYGVKD come from the germline V gene. V dropped 0 bases and J dropped 1 base, with 7 bases sitting between them.

The chain has TRBV28 and TRBJ2-5; 8 nucleotides line up with TRBD1. Unmatched junction bases numbered 4, after V lost 8 bases and J lost 2 bases. Germline CDR1 and CDR2: MDHEN and SYDVKM. This CDR3 is built from 13 residues. The CDR3 DNA is TGTGCCAGCCATACAGGGGGACAAGAGACCCAGTACTTC. Its protein product is CASHTGGQETQYF.

This rearrangement joins TRBV18 to TRBJ2-5; 13 nucleotides line up with TRBD2. The CDR3 consists of 16 residues. The germline gives CDR1 KGHSH, CDR2 LQKENI. Trimming removed 4 bases from V and 1 base from J; junction bases left unmatched: 3. The CDR3 loop reads CASSQGTSGIQETQYF. DNA for the CDR3: TGTGCCAGCTCACAGGGGACTAGCGGGATCCAAGAGACCCAGTACTTC.

This chain uses TRBV25-1 with TRBJ2-3, with 7 nucleotides matching TRBD1. Per germline, CDR1 MGHDK and CDR2 SYGVNS. This CDR3 region has 14 residues. With V trimmed by 4 bases and J by 0 bases, 1 base remained unmatched. This CDR3 reads CASSATGSTDTQYF. As DNA, the CDR3 is TGTGCCAGCAGTGCGACAGGGAGCACAGATACGCAGTATTTT.

The V call is TRBV5-6, the J call TRBJ2-3; tentatively, D is TRBD2 (6 bases). Germline CDR1 reads SGHDT; CDR2 reads YYEEEE. The CDR3 extends over 13 amino acids. Trimming stripped 0 bases from V and 6 bases from J, with 8 bases between. The CDR3 loop is CASSLGRGDTQYF. In DNA form, the CDR3 reads TGTGCCAGCAGCTTGGGTCGGGGGGATACGCAGTATTTT.

The V gene is TRBV30, the J gene TRBJ1-5; D is possibly TRBD1 (5 bases). Per germline, CDR1 GTSNPN and CDR2 SVGIG (reference sequence). CDR3 size: 11 residues. CDR3 amino acids: CAAGTSQPQHF. In DNA form, the CDR3 reads TGTGCTGCAGGGACTTCTCAGCCCCAGCATTTT.

The V and J genes are TRBV28 and TRBJ2-3; 8 nucleotides agree with TRBD2. Germline loops: CDR1 MDHEN, CDR2 SYDVKM. The CDR3 is 16 amino acids. V shed 4 bases, J shed 2 bases, and the junction held 8 bases outside the gene matches. CDR3 nucleotides: TGTGCCAGCAGTTCCTATAGCGGGACGATCACAGATACGCAGTATTTT. As protein: CASSSYSGTITDTQYF.

The gene calls are TRBV7-2 and TRBJ2-7, with D possibly TRBD2 on 6 matching bases. Trimming stripped 0 bases from V and 0 bases from J, with 15 bases between. The CDR3 runs 17 residues. CDR1 SGHTA and CDR2 FQGNSA come from the germline V gene. CDR3 sequence: CASSLAGVSGYSYEQYF. The CDR3 DNA sequence: TGTGCCAGCAGCTTAGCAGGGGTGAGCGGGTACTCCTACGAGCAGTACTTC.

The chain employs TRBV5-1 and TRBJ2-5; tentatively, D is TRBD1 (5 bases). The V gene's germline CDR1 is SGHRS and CDR2 YFSETQ. The CDR3 has 16 amino acids. Trimming stripped 1 base from V and 3 bases from J, with 16 bases between. The DNA of the CDR3 is TGCGCCAGCAGCTTGCGACCGGAGACAGCTAAAGAGACCCAGTACTTC. Translated, it gives CASSLRPETAKETQYF.

The rearrangement links TRBV30 to TRBJ1-6, with 9 bases fitting TRBD1. This CDR3 is built from 11 residues. With 5 bases clipped from V and 14 bases from J, the junction kept 4 bases outside the gene matches. Germline CDR1 is GTSNPN and CDR2 is SVGIG (reference sequence). CDR3 nucleotide sequence: TGTGCCTGGGGGACAGGGCAAACCCTCCACTTT. Protein sequence: CAWGTGQTLHF.

The V gene is TRBV2, the J gene TRBJ1-2; 7 bases line up with TRBD1. CDR1 is SNHLY and CDR2 is FYNNEI in the germline V gene. CDR3 length: 13 amino acids. V lost 6 bases, J lost 2 bases, and 3 bases stayed unmatched. CDR3 sequence reads: CASRGQTNYGYTF. CDR3 DNA sequence: TGTGCCAGCAGGGGACAGACAAACTATGGCTACACCTTC.

This clone has more than one count but fewer than ten. This chain uses TRBV5-1 with TRBJ2-7; D unclear. Germline V gene sequence: CDR1 SGHRS, CDR2 YFSETQ. Trimming stripped 1 base from V and 0 bases from J, with 11 bases between. The length of the CDR3 is 15 residues. CDR3 nucleotides: TGCGCCAGCAGCTTGCTCGCAGCGAGCTCCTACGAGCAGTACTTC. This codes for CASSLLAASSYEQYF.